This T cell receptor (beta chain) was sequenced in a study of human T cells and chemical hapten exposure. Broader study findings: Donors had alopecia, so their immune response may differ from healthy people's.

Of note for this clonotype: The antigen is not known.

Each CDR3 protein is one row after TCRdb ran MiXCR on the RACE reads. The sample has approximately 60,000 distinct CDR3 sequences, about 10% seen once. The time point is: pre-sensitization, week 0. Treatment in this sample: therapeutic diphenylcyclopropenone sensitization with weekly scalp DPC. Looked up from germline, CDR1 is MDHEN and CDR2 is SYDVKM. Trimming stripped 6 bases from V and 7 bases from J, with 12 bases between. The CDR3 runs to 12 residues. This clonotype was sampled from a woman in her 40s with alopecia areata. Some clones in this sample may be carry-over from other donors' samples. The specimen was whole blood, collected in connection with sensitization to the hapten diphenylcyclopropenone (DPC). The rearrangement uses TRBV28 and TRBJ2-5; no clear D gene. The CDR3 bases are TGTGCCAGCAGCGGGCTTCTCATGACCCAGTACTTC. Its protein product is CASSGLLMTQYF.